The TCR beta chain described here comes from a study of cytomegalovirus exposure and HLA in healthy donors. Study in general: Membership in the Caucasian-associated ancestry cluster was found for about four fifths of 350 to 450 genotyped donors.

The CDR3 is made up of 16 amino acids. V lost 0 bases to trimming and J lost 2 bases; unmatched junction nucleotides: 5. Germline V gene lookup returns CDR1 KGHSH and CDR2 LQKENI. The study ran its PCR with 60 Vbeta and 13 Jbeta primers. Method: immunoSEQ multiplex PCR; TCRdb's copy keeps in-frame clones and lacks some. The sample lists 150,000 or so clones; 65% to 85% were seen once. Comments on this clone: As yet, its antigen is unknown.

Study outcomes and limitations: A later analysis showed TCR association rates differing by HLA locus, peaking at DRB1 and lowest at HLA-C. Further analysis was carried out later, and it showed several of the most significant clusters appearing linked to common viral pathogens.

Material: PBMCs. The receptor was derived from a man aged 50-59 years in good health and CMV-seropositive. The gene calls are TRBV18 and TRBJ1-2, with 8 bases aligning to TRBD1. The CDR3, as DNA: TGTGCCAGCTCACCACCGGGAGACAGGGGCAACTATGGCTACACCTTC. Residues: CASSPPGDRGNYGYTF.